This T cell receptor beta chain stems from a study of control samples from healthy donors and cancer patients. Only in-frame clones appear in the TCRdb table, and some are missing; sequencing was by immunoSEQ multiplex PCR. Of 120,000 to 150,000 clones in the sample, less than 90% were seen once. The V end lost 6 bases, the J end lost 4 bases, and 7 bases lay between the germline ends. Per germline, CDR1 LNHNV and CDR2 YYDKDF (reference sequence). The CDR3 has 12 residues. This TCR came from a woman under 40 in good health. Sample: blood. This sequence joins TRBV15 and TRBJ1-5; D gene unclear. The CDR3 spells CATRGPNQPQHF. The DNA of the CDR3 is TGTGCCACCAGAGGGCCAAATCAGCCCCAGCATTTT.